The source of this T cell receptor (beta chain) is a study of cytomegalovirus exposure and HLA in healthy donors. As for the study in general: The 95 to 150 validation repertoires used a platform that matched the one used for the approximately 620 first-cohort repertoires, as a later analysis reported.

Sequencing used immunoSEQ multiplex PCR; TCRdb keeps in-frame clones, though not all of them. The table lists tens of thousands of clones, about 95% of them singletons, with approximately 6.8% in the top ten. This clone was counted between two and nine times. The antigen remains unidentified. Points from the study as a whole: Specificity of three CMV-associated chains for CMV antigens was verified in vitro. Published work reported that the classifier diagnosed cytomegalovirus status with high specificity and sensitivity.

This receptor was identified in a woman aged 18-29 years in good health and CMV-seropositive. The source material was PBMCs.

CDR3 sequence (DNA): TGTGCCAGCAGGTGGCAGAGCAATCAGCCCCAGCATTTT. As protein: CASRWQSNQPQHF. The V and J genes are TRBV28 and TRBJ1-5; D is uncertain. Germline CDR1 and CDR2: MDHEN and SYDVKM. The CDR3 contains 13 residues. V shed 6 bases and J shed 1 base, with 7 bases lying between them.